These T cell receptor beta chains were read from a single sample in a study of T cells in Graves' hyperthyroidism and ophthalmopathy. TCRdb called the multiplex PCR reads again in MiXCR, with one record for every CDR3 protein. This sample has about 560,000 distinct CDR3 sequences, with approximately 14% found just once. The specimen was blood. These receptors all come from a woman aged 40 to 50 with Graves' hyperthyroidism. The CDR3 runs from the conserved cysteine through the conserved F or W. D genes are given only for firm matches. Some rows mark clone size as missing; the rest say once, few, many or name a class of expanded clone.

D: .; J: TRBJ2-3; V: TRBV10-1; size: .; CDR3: CASSGFQDTQYF; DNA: TGCGCCAGCAGTGGGTTCCAAGATACGCAGTATTTT
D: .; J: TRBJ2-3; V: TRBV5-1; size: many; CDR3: CASSLGTKTDTQYF; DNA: TGCGCCAGCAGCTTGGGGACTAAAACAGATACGCAGTATTTT
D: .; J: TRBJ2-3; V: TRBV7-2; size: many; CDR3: CASSFHHRGSDTQYF; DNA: TGTGCCAGCAGCTTCCACCATCGGGGGTCAGATACGCAGTATTTT
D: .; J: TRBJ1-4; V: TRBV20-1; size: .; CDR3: CSASDGDEKLFF; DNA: TGCAGTGCTAGTGACGGGGATGAAAAACTGTTTTTT
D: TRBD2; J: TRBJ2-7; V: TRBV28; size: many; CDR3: CASSPGLAGYEQYF; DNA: TGTGCCAGCAGTCCGGGACTAGCGGGCTACGAGCAGTACTTC
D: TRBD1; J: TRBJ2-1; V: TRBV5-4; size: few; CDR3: CASQKQGGPSSYNEQFF; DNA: TGTGCCAGCCAAAAGCAAGGGGGCCCGAGCTCCTACAATGAGCAGTTCTTC
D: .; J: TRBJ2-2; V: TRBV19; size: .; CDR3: CATPGAAGELFF; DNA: TGTGCCACACCAGGGGCAGCCGGGGAGCTGTTTTTT
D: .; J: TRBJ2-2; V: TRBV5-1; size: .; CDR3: CASSSKRIGELFF; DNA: TGCGCCAGCAGCTCGAAAAGAATCGGGGAGCTGTTTTTT
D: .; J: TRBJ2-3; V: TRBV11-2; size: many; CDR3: CASSQDRHTDTQYF; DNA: TGTGCCAGCAGTCAAGACAGACACACAGATACGCAGTATTTT
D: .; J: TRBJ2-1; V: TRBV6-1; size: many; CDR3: CASRASAGEQFF; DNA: TGTGCCAGCAGGGCTAGCGCTGGTGAGCAGTTCTTC
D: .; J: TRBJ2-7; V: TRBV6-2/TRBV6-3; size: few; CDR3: CASRVPGASYEQYF; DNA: TGTGCCAGCAGGGTCCCGGGAGCCTCCTACGAGCAGTACTTC
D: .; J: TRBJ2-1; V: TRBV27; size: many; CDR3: CASSRREPSYNEQFF; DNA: TGTGCCAGCAGTCGTAGGGAGCCTTCCTACAATGAGCAGTTCTTC
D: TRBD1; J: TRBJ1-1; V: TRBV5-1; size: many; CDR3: CASSLVGTGDTEAFF; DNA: TGCGCCAGCAGCTTGGTTGGGACAGGGGACACTGAAGCTTTCTTT
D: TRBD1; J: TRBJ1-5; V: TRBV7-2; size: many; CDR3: CASSPYRGSNQPQHF; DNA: TGTGCCAGCAGCCCCTACAGGGGTAGCAATCAGCCCCAGCATTTT
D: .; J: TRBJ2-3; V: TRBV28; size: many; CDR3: CASRSATDTQYF; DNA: TGTGCCAGCAGATCCGCCACAGATACGCAGTATTTT